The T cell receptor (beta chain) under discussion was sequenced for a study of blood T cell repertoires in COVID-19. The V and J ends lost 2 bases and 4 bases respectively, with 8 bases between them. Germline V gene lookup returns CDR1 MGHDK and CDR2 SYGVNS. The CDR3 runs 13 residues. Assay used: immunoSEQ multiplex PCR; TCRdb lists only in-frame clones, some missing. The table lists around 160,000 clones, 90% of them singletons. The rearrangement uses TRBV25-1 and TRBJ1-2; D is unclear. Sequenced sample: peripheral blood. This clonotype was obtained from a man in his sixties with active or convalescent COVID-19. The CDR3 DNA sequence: TGTGCCAGCAGTGAACCAGGTATCTATGGCTACACCTTC. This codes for CASSEPGIYGYTF.